This T cell receptor beta chain was captured by sequencing in a study of cytomegalovirus exposure and HLA in healthy donors (dated by TCRdb to the late 2010s). With regard to the full study: In an earlier analysis of 550 to 750 of the donors, roughly 300 Gb of sequence data and just under 120 million unique TCR beta sequences from 180 million or so T cells were reported. HLA typing covered class I and class II loci at four-digit resolution. To decide whether each TCR beta V gene segment behaved as functional or pseudogenic, an earlier analysis of over 500 of the donors relied on high-throughput TCR beta sequencing. All discovery cohort repertoires had been generated on a single sequencing platform. Among about 400 genotyped donors of the cohort, an average of roughly 230,000 unique TCR beta nucleotide sequences was sequenced per donor, of which roughly 17% were non-productive. The study used immunosequencing to profile the T cell repertoires of approximately 640 subjects and linked those repertoires to cytomegalovirus serostatus. Several DR-DQ haplotypes were treated as single units for association and clustering because of strong linkage in the cohort. An early release covering about 600 HLA-typed donors comprised about 290 gigabases of sequencing data and 85 million or so unique TCR sequences. Typing coverage varied by locus: about 620-630 donors for A, B, C, DRB1 and DQB1; approximately 560 for DQA1; about 570 for DPA1; more than 450 for DPB1. In addition to the first cohort of around 670 subjects, a separate validation cohort of around 110 different subjects was used. Donor age, sex, ethnicity and CMV serostatus were collected together with the repertoire data. To study patterns of TCR occurrence, a later analysis re-analyzed previously published TCR beta repertoires from 550 to 800 donors and added high-resolution HLA genotyping. The study combined high-throughput TCR immunosequencing, statistical association of individual TCRs with disease status, and machine learning to predict cytomegalovirus infection status. In a later genetic analysis, genome-wide SNP genotypes for about 60% of the 666 donors were used, and that subset was treated as a discovery cohort. The study aimed to test whether cataloging public T cell receptors could reveal signatures of past pathogen exposure. In the later analysis, no new phenotypic data were used to find candidate immune exposures; instead, reliance was placed on TCR beta sequences and their occurrence across donors. Of the approximately 400 genotyped donors, approximately 81% were placed in the genetic ancestry cluster associated with self-reported Caucasian donors. Here is what the overall study found, with its caveats: In a later genetic analysis, fewer N-insertions in productive TCRs were reported among donors in an Asian-associated ancestry cluster than the 666-donor mean. A later analysis associated 15,000 to 20,000 TCR beta sequences with specific HLA alleles at a false discovery rate of 0.05. Linkage disequilibrium might explain the correlated functional status among segregating V segments, but an unknown experimental factor could not be ruled out. In an earlier analysis of some 640 of the donors, most TCR beta V segments were observed in productive rearrangements about 90% or about 30% of the time, broadly matching IMGT annotations. The sequencing pipeline was judged likely to have produced a cluster of highly shared sequence variants as a technical artifact. A further reported finding was that TCR beta sequences accurately predicted the HLA-A and HLA-B alleles for most subjects in the first cohort. For the cohort, immune exposure information was limited to CMV serostatus. Roughly uniform sequencing depth across donors was assumed in presence/absence analyses, although this assumption may not hold. A later analysis reported that several top co-occurrence clusters appeared linked to parvovirus B19, influenza, CMV and Epstein-Barr virus. The classifier was reported to diagnose cytomegalovirus status with high specificity and sensitivity in both the original cohort and the validation cohort. Because HLA typing was unavailable for some donors at each locus, only the typed subset was used in association tests. According to a later analysis, TCR association rates differed among HLA loci, with DRB1 alleles showing the most associated TCRs and HLA-C alleles showing the fewest. Some IMGT-functional V segments, including TRBV6-2 and TRBV6-3, could not be told apart with the 87-base-pair reads, so those segments were excluded. According to the authors, the approach could potentially be generalized to other disease states and immunological phenotypes. When HLA alleles, especially DR and DQ, strongly co-occurred, attributing TCR associations to individual alleles was difficult. V-gene and J-gene trimming of TCR beta chains was associated with a missense DCLRE1C variant in a later genetic analysis, and the association was replicated in an independent cohort. Three of the identified cytomegalovirus-associated TCR beta chains were confirmed in vitro to be specific for cytomegalovirus antigens. The earlier analysis of 587 of the donors excluded 15 to 20 rarely observed V segments, including chromosome 9 orphons, because counts were too low. Only TCR beta chains were sequenced in this cohort, and the absence of alpha or paired-chain data limited detectable features. A total of roughly 160 TCR beta chains were listed by the study as associated with cytomegalovirus. Most CMV-associated TCR beta chains appeared to be HLA-restricted in a later analysis, and the HLA associations seemed to be driven largely by CMV exposure. A later analysis found that HLA-associated TCR beta chains were more clonally expanded and had lower generation probabilities than equally common non-associated chains. While some public TCRs were present in many individuals, most TCR sequences turned up only very rarely across donors.

In total, 630 or so healthy bone marrow donors made up the cohort. At the time of sampling, all cohort members were nominally healthy, though unrecorded immune exposures were likely present. The donor tested CMV seronegative, placing the donor among the approximately 360 seronegative members of the cohort. Every donor gave a peripheral blood sample, and the peripheral blood mononuclear cells from that sample were used for TCR beta sequencing. Genomic DNA extraction from the blood cell samples was performed with the Qiagen DNeasy Blood Extraction Kit. Library preparation employed the immunoSEQ multiplex PCR assay. A mixture of 60 forward primers for TCR Vbeta segments and 13 reverse primers for TCR Jbeta segments was used in the multiplex PCR. A multiplex PCR assay on genomic DNA amplified the CDR3 region of rearranged TCR beta genes. The Illumina HiSeq System was used to sequence the amplified TCR beta libraries as 87-base-pair reads. From the authors' description of their analysis: A later analysis counted 65 million to 90 million unique TCR beta chains across the 650 to 800 repertoires, and 9.5 million to 11 million of these chains were shared by at least two donors. Raw reads were error-corrected and collapsed into unique sequences with a nearest-neighbor algorithm that merged closely related sequences to remove PCR and sequencing errors. CDR3 sequences were aligned to IMGT reference sequences to assign V, D and J gene segments. For a sequence to be retained, a match of at least six nucleotides to both a V gene segment and a J gene segment was required. Rearrangements were classified as productive when the CDR3 lacked stop codons and remained in frame with V and J, and all other rearrangements were classified as non-productive. CDR3 was defined by IMGT convention, running from the second conserved V-encoded cysteine to the conserved J-encoded phenylalanine. The earlier analysis of about 610 of the donors excluded sequences that lacked an unambiguous match to a single V gene segment. An earlier analysis of 587 of the donors classified V segments as functional when productive rearrangements were above 56.7% and as segregating when the standard deviation between donors was above 5%. A statistical classification framework was built for diagnosing cytomegalovirus status from the catalog of TCR beta chain sequences. In a later analysis, V and J genes were assigned by comparing TCR nucleotide sequences against IMGT/GENE-DB human TR gene sequences. A later analysis assigned CDR3 sequences and most-parsimonious VDJ recombination scenarios with the TCRdist pipeline. In a later analysis, each TCR beta chain was defined by its CDR3 amino acid sequence together with its V-gene family, and reads lacking a unique V-gene family were excluded. As a way to deal with suspected cross-contamination and a sequencing artifact, a later analysis dropped 450 to 600 nucleotide sequences that were highly shared and had low generation probability. A later analysis calculated a clonal expansion index for each public chain from normalized within-repertoire ranks of inferred template counts. In a later analysis, generation probabilities were computed with a VDJ recombination model fitted to out-of-frame rearrangements, and the resulting probabilities were checked against IGoR. In a later analysis, hypergeometric tests were used to score TCR-TCR, TCR-HLA and TCR-CMV co-occurrence, with a repertoire-size bias correction applied to TCR pairs. A later analysis estimated false discovery rates by permuting HLA or CMV assignments 20 times. In a later analysis, co-occurring TCRs were grouped using DBSCAN, and TCRdist sequence similarity was added for clustering within HLA-allele-positive subsets. Repertoires with fewer than 30,000 or more than 120,000 public chains were left out of co-occurrence clustering, as were about 5 repertoires with anomalous nucleotide sharing. What TCRdb holds here is the immuneACCESS table cut down to in-frame rearrangements. Part of the clones is not present; checked against another copy, under half of the missing clones reflect an unresolved V gene, and the others are unexplained. The DNA was the basis for D and trimming; V, J and clone size are from that table. Counted in this sample were 150,000 to 200,000 clones; around 77% of them appeared once. The ten biggest clones cover about 1.9% of the sample.

Points on this clone: Its specific antigen is unknown. Per-base quality was not reported, and no clone a single base away is much larger than it.

Here V drops 2 bases and J drops 2 bases, and the junction holds 7 bases not matched to any gene. The CDR3 covers 16 residues, taking in both the cysteine and the phenylalanine. The read is trimmed to its CDR3 DNA, 48 bases read in frame from base 1. CDR1 and CDR2, looked up from the germline V gene, are SGDLS and YYNGEE. The sample taken for sequencing was PBMCs. The receptor chain draws on TRBV9 and TRBJ1-3; TRBD1 fits 7 bases in the junction. The TCR was taken from a man aged 25 to 40 in good health and CMV-seronegative. The nucleotide sequence reads TGTGCCAGCAGCGTCCTAGACAGGGAAACTGGAAACACCATATATTTT. Its protein is CASSVLDRETGNTIYF. The CDR3, completed at both ends by the reference TRBV9 and TRBJ1-3 genes, gives the full variable domain DSGVTQTPKHLITATGQRVTLRCSPRSGDLSVYWYQQSLDQGLQFLIQYYNGEERAKGNILERFSAQQFPDLHSELNLSSLELGDSALYFCASSVLDRETGNTIYFGEGSWLTVV.